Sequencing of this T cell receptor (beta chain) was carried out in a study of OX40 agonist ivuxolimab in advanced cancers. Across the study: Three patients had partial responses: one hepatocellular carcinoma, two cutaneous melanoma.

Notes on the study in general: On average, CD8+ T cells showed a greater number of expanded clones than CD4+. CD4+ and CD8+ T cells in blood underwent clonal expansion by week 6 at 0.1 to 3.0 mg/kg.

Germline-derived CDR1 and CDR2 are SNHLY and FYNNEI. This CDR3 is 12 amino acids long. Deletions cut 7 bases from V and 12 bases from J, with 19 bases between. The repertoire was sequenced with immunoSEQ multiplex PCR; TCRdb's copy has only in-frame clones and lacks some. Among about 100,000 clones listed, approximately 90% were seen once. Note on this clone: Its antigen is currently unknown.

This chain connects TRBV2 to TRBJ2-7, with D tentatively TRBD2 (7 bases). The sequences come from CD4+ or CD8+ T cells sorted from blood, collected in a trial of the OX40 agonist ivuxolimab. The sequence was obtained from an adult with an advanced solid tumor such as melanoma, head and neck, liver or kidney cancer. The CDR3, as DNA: TGTGCCAGCAATACGCAACAGGGCGGGGGGTACTTC. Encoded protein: CASNTQQGGGYF.